This record concerns one T cell receptor (beta chain) sequence. This receptor's antigen is unknown. Qualities for individual bases were not recorded, and no much larger clone is one base off. This record comes from a study of glioma-infiltrating T cells after dendritic cell vaccination (dated by TCRdb to the mid-2010s). Study-level background: The cohort included roughly 15 glioblastoma patients drawn from Phase I and II dendritic cell vaccination trials, of whom 9 were newly diagnosed and 6 had recurrent disease. Between about 2002 and 2013, the patients were given dendritic cell vaccination pulsed with autologous tumor lysate. To make the vaccine, monocyte-derived dendritic cells were cultured for seven to eight days with IL-4 and GM-CSF and then pulsed overnight with autologous tumor lysate. Each patient was given three intradermal dendritic cell vaccine injections, spaced two weeks apart, in the arm below the axilla. Tumor-infiltrating lymphocyte content was quantified and tumor and blood repertoires were compared in dendritic cell-vaccinated glioblastoma patients by deep sequencing of TCR beta CDR3 regions. Survival after dendritic cell vaccination was correlated with TCR sequencing metrics, including TIL content and tumor-blood repertoire overlap. Results and caveats for the whole study, not just this receptor: The cohort was small and heterogeneous, few patients had complete blood and tumor sets, and even fewer had initial-recurrent tumor pairs. The three-group TCR overlap response model was characterized as speculative, and prospective validation of the model was stated to be required. TCR clonality showed no direct relationship with survival, which suggests that a diverse polyclonal response may matter. After dendritic cell vaccination, a higher estimated pretreatment TIL content predicted longer time to progression and longer overall survival.

The CDR3 goes from the cysteine to the phenylalanine over 14 residues. Only the CDR3 portion is preserved as DNA: 42 bases, with reading frame beginning at the first base. CDR1 and CDR2, looked up from the germline V gene, are SGHRS and YFSETQ. Deletion took 5 bases off V and 5 bases off J, with a span of 16 bases between the germline ends. The time point label corresponds to: after dendritic cell vaccination, including at tumor progression/relapse. Patients were selected on the basis of adequate residual fresh-frozen tumor tissue and more than two years of available survival data. None of the glioblastoma patients carried an isocitrate dehydrogenase mutation, although molecular status otherwise varied. PBMC were collected before vaccination, two weeks after the third vaccination, and at tumor progression if tumor progression occurred. The Qiagen DNeasy Blood extraction Kit was used to extract genomic DNA.

TCRB CDR3 regions were amplified from roughly 1.8 ug genomic DNA, or all available DNA if less, using the immunoSEQ assay. Multiplex PCR used 60 forward primers for TCR V beta segments and 13 reverse primers for J beta segments. To estimate the number of reads per starting template, synthetic control templates were added to each sample at limiting dilution. The Illumina HiSeq System generated 87 bp sequencing reads. As for how the authors treated the data: PCR and sequencing errors were removed by merging closely related sequences with a nearest neighbor algorithm. TCR overlap was defined as the percentage of unique tumor TCR beta sequences that were also found in the peripheral blood of the same patient. This immuneACCESS table, as held by TCRdb, lists in-frame sequences with V and J called but not all clones. Of the missing ones, under half trace to an unresolved V gene in checked studies; the others have no known cause. V and J calls and clone size are copied from that table; D and trimming were computed from the DNA. In all, the sample holds 91,000 or so clones, and 65% to 85% of those were seen once. The ten largest clones add up to approximately 5.5% of the sample.

The sequencing used blood, collected after dendritic cell vaccination. The chain couples TRBV5-1 to TRBJ1-2, with the D gene not clear enough to name. This TCR derives from a human donor with glioblastoma. The CDR3 region: CASSFTGIGYGYTF. The bases read TGCGCCAGCAGTTTCACCGGGATCGGATATGGCTACACCTTC.